A selection of T cell receptor beta chains follows, all from one sample in a study of long-term antiretroviral therapy in people with HIV. Clones were read by immunoSEQ multiplex PCR, and TCRdb kept only the in-frame ones, dropping some. The data hold 6,500 to 7,500 clones, with under 85% observed a single time. Sample: unsorted PBMCs, taken 1.1 years after starting antiretroviral therapy. The origin of the receptors is a middle-aged man with HIV. The CDR3 runs from the conserved cysteine through the conserved F or W. Each record gives: D gene, J gene, V gene, clone size, CDR3 DNA, CDR3 protein. A D gene is named only where the DNA matches it firmly. Size tells how often a clone was seen (once, few, many) or the class of an expanded clone, and some rows leave it out.

D: TRBD1
J: TRBJ2-7
V: TRBV5-4
size: NA
DNA: TGTGCCAGCAGCTCCGGACAGGGTAACTACGAGCAGTACTTC
CDR3: CASSSGQGNYEQYF

D: TRBD1
J: TRBJ1-1
V: TRBV9
size: once
DNA: TGTGCCAGCAGCCCGAGACAGGGTGGCACTGAAGCTTTCTTT
CDR3: CASSPRQGGTEAFF

D: NA
J: TRBJ1-1
V: TRBV5-6
size: NA
DNA: TGTGCCAGCAGGGAGAGAGGGTGGAACACTGAAGCTTTCTTT
CDR3: CASRERGWNTEAFF

D: TRBD1
J: TRBJ2-1
V: TRBV5-1
size: NA
DNA: TGCGCCAGCAGCCCCTCGGGACAGAACAATGAGCAGTTCTTC
CDR3: CASSPSGQNNEQFF

D: NA
J: TRBJ1-6
V: TRBV7-6
size: NA
DNA: TGTGCCAGCAGCGACGGGGTGAGGGACAATTCACCCCTCCACTTT
CDR3: CASSDGVRDNSPLHF

D: NA
J: TRBJ1-1
V: TRBV5-5
size: NA
DNA: TGTGCCAGCAGCCAGATGAACACTGAAGCTTTCTTT
CDR3: CASSQMNTEAFF

D: NA
J: TRBJ1-1
V: TRBV6-5
size: NA
DNA: TGTGCCAGCAGTTACTCGTTCCAGGCTAAAGCTTTCTTT
CDR3: CASSYSFQAKAFF

D: NA
J: TRBJ1-2
V: TRBV7-2
size: once
DNA: TGTGCCAGCAGCTTCCTTACGGTGTTTTCTAACTATGGCTACACCTTC
CDR3: CASSFLTVFSNYGYTF

D: TRBD1
J: TRBJ1-2
V: TRBV2
size: NA
DNA: TGTGCCAGCAGTATAGGAGGGCGCGGAGGGGGCGGCTACACCTTC
CDR3: CASSIGGRGGGGYTF

D: NA
J: TRBJ1-6
V: TRBV10-2
size: once
DNA: TGCGCCAGCAACCCCGGGGGGTTTGGGTCACCCCTCCACTTT
CDR3: CASNPGGFGSPLHF

D: TRBD2
J: TRBJ2-1
V: TRBV4-1
size: NA
DNA: TGCGCCAGCAGCCAAGCCCCAGCGGGGGGACCTTCCTACAATGAGCAGTTCTTC
CDR3: CASSQAPAGGPSYNEQFF

D: NA
J: TRBJ2-7
V: TRBV27
size: NA
DNA: TGTGCCAGCAGTTGGACGCCTACCTACGAGCAGTACTTC
CDR3: CASSWTPTYEQYF

D: NA
J: TRBJ1-2
V: TRBV5-1
size: NA
DNA: TGCGCCAGCAGCTTGGCCGATGGGGGTCACTATGGCTACACCTTC
CDR3: CASSLADGGHYGYTF

D: NA
J: TRBJ2-3
V: TRBV2
size: once
DNA: TGTGCCAGCAGTGAAGCGGTTAAACGATTAACAGATACGCAGTATTTT
CDR3: CASSEAVKRLTDTQYF

D: TRBD2
J: TRBJ2-5
V: TRBV30
size: NA
DNA: TGTGCCTGGGCGGGGGTGGGCGAGACCCAGTACTTC
CDR3: CAWAGVGETQYF